This is a list of T cell receptor beta chains from one sample in a study of T cell repertoires in ileal Crohn's disease. Sequenced by immunoSEQ multiplex PCR; TCRdb stores in-frame clones only, minus some. Here the sample spans under 9,000 clones, 70% being singletons. The specimen sequenced was ileal tissue. These TCRs come from an adult with Crohn's disease. Both conserved end residues are part of each CDR3. The D gene is left open where the match is weak. A row's size may be missing; if present it is once, few, many or a size class.

length: 17; D: TRBD1; V: TRBV10-3; J: TRBJ2-2; size: NA; DNA: TGTGCCATCAGTAATCCAGGGGGAACAGGGGCGTCCGGGGAGCTGTTTTTT; CDR3: CAISNPGGTGASGELFF
length: 13; D: NA; V: TRBV18; J: TRBJ1-1; size: once; DNA: TGTGCCAGCTCACCACAGCAGAACACTGAAGCTTTCTTT; CDR3: CASSPQQNTEAFF
length: 16; D: NA; V: TRBV4-3; J: TRBJ2-1; size: once; DNA: TGCGCCAGCAGCCCCTACGCGACAAACCGTTACAATGAGCAGTTCTTC; CDR3: CASSPYATNRYNEQFF
length: 15; D: NA; V: TRBV6-1; J: TRBJ2-4; size: NA; DNA: TGTGCCAGCAGGCACAGGGAATTAGCCAAAAACATTCAGTACTTC; CDR3: CASRHRELAKNIQYF
length: 16; D: TRBD2; V: TRBV5-1; J: TRBJ2-2; size: NA; DNA: TGCGCCAGCAGCTTGGCCTCTAGCGGCGTCACCGGGGAGCTGTTTTTT; CDR3: CASSLASSGVTGELFF
length: 15; D: TRBD1; V: TRBV7-2; J: TRBJ1-5; size: once; DNA: TGTGCCAGCAGCTTCAGAACAGGGGGCAATCAGCCCCAGCATTTT; CDR3: CASSFRTGGNQPQHF
length: 14; D: NA; V: TRBV7-8; J: TRBJ1-1; size: few; DNA: TGTGCCAGCAGCCCAGCGGGGCCCTTCACTGAAGCTTTCTTT; CDR3: CASSPAGPFTEAFF
length: 13; D: NA; V: TRBV2; J: TRBJ2-2; size: NA; DNA: TGTGCCAGCAGGACTACAGGGACCGGGGAGCTGTTTTTT; CDR3: CASRTTGTGELFF
length: 18; D: TRBD1; V: TRBV4-2; J: TRBJ1-5; size: NA; DNA: TGTGCCAGCAGCCAAGATCTCGGGGACAGCCCTAGCAATCAGCCCCAGCATTTT; CDR3: CASSQDLGDSPSNQPQHF
length: 13; D: NA; V: TRBV7-2; J: TRBJ2-5; size: few; DNA: TGTGCCAGCAGCTTCGCAGGGGAAGAGACCCAGTACTTC; CDR3: CASSFAGEETQYF
length: 15; D: NA; V: TRBV5-6; J: TRBJ2-1; size: once; DNA: TGTGCCAGCAGCTTAGGACAGACAATAGCCAATGAGCAGTTCTTC; CDR3: CASSLGQTIANEQFF
length: 17; D: NA; V: TRBV5-8; J: TRBJ1-3; size: NA; DNA: TGTGCCAGCAGCTTGTTCGGGGGGATGGGCTCTGGAAACACCATATATTTT; CDR3: CASSLFGGMGSGNTIYF
length: 15; D: TRBD2; V: TRBV27; J: TRBJ2-1; size: NA; DNA: TGTGCCAGCAGTCCTTCGGGGGGGAACTACAATGAGCAGTTCTTC; CDR3: CASSPSGGNYNEQFF
length: 14; D: NA; V: TRBV29-1; J: TRBJ1-3; size: NA; DNA: TGCAGCGTTGAAGGATCCGGGGGAGGAAACACCATATATTTT; CDR3: CSVEGSGGGNTIYF
length: 14; D: NA; V: TRBV5-4; J: TRBJ1-6; size: once; DNA: TGTGCCAGCAGCTTGGGTTGGGGACTAAAGGACCTCCACTTT; CDR3: CASSLGWGLKDLHF
length: 18; D: TRBD2; V: TRBV7-6; J: TRBJ2-3; size: NA; DNA: TGTGCCAGCAGCTTAGCTGCGGGGGTGACCGCTATCACAGATACGCAGTATTTT; CDR3: CASSLAAGVTAITDTQYF
length: 15; D: TRBD1; V: TRBV4-1; J: TRBJ2-5; size: NA; DNA: TGCGCCAGCAGCCAAGACAGGGGGAGAGGAGAGACCCAGTACTTC; CDR3: CASSQDRGRGETQYF
length: 16; D: TRBD2; V: TRBV4-2; J: TRBJ2-3; size: NA; DNA: TGTGCCAGAAGTTCACTAGCGGGGGGGCCGGGAGATACGCAGTATTTT; CDR3: CARSSLAGGPGDTQYF
length: 17; D: TRBD2; V: TRBV7-3; J: TRBJ2-1; size: NA; DNA: TGTGCCAGCAGCTCCAGCGGAGGGCGGGGGGGCTATATTGAGCAGTTCTTC; CDR3: CASSSSGGRGGYIEQFF
length: 13; D: NA; V: TRBV5-4; J: TRBJ2-5; size: NA; DNA: TGTGCCAGCAGCTTGGTCGGGAGAGAGACCCAGTACTTC; CDR3: CASSLVGRETQYF
length: 13; D: NA; V: TRBV9; J: TRBJ2-5; size: NA; DNA: TGTGCCAGCAGCGTACGGGGAGGAGAGACCCAGTACTTC; CDR3: CASSVRGGETQYF
length: 13; D: NA; V: TRBV10-2; J: TRBJ1-2; size: few; DNA: TGCGCCAGCAGTGGGCCTCTCCTCTATGGCTACACCTTC; CDR3: CASSGPLLYGYTF
length: 12; D: NA; V: TRBV11-3; J: TRBJ2-7; size: NA; DNA: TGTGCCAGCAGCTTAGGTATTGACGAGCAGTACTTC; CDR3: CASSLGIDEQYF
length: 18; D: TRBD2; V: TRBV9; J: TRBJ2-1; size: NA; DNA: TGTGCCAGCAGCGTATCTAGCGGGGGATTCACTGTGGACAATGAGCAGTTCTTC; CDR3: CASSVSSGGFTVDNEQFF
length: 15; D: NA; V: TRBV11-2; J: TRBJ1-3; size: medium-sized; DNA: TGTGCCAGCAGCTTAGATTGGGGCCTTGGAAACACCATATATTTT; CDR3: CASSLDWGLGNTIYF
length: 15; D: NA; V: TRBV6-5; J: TRBJ2-6; size: NA; DNA: TGTGCCAGCAGTTACGTCAGCTCTGGGGCCAACGTCCTGACTTTC; CDR3: CASSYVSSGANVLTF
length: 13; D: TRBD1; V: TRBV30; J: TRBJ1-3; size: NA; DNA: TGTGCCTGGAGTTGGACAGGTGGAAACACCATATATTTT; CDR3: CAWSWTGGNTIYF
length: 16; D: TRBD2; V: TRBV2; J: TRBJ2-6; size: NA; DNA: TGTGCCATAACTAGCGGGGACCACTCTGGGGCCAACGTCCTGACTTTC; CDR3: CAITSGDHSGANVLTF
length: 15; D: NA; V: TRBV9; J: TRBJ1-2; size: NA; DNA: TGTGCCAGCAGCACTCCAGGGGTATCGGGCTATGGCTACACCTTC; CDR3: CASSTPGVSGYGYTF
length: 15; D: TRBD1; V: TRBV27; J: TRBJ2-5; size: NA; DNA: TGTGCCAGCAGTCTACTACAGGGGAGTCAAGAGACCCAGTACTTC; CDR3: CASSLLQGSQETQYF
length: 14; D: NA; V: TRBV6-1; J: TRBJ1-1; size: NA; DNA: TGTGCCAGCTCTAGAGCGGGGATGAACACTGAAGCTTTCTTT; CDR3: CASSRAGMNTEAFF
length: 13; D: NA; V: TRBV6-5; J: TRBJ1-1; size: NA; DNA: TGTGCCAGCAGTTACTCGGGCATGCTTGAAGCTTTCTTT; CDR3: CASSYSGMLEAFF
length: 17; D: TRBD1; V: TRBV5-5; J: TRBJ2-4; size: NA; DNA: TGTGCCAGCAGCTTGGGGGACAGGGGAGGAAAGAGGGACATTCAGTACTTC; CDR3: CASSLGDRGGKRDIQYF
length: 12; D: NA; V: TRBV4-3; J: TRBJ1-2; size: NA; DNA: TGCGCCAGCAGCCATTCCGGGGATGGCTACACCTTC; CDR3: CASSHSGDGYTF
length: 15; D: NA; V: TRBV13; J: TRBJ2-3; size: NA; DNA: TGTGCCAGCAGTACTATAATATCACCCACAGATACGCAGTATTTT; CDR3: CASSTIISPTDTQYF
length: 16; D: TRBD1; V: TRBV11-3; J: TRBJ1-6; size: NA; DNA: TGTGCCAGCAGCCCGCGGACAGGGAGTGGTAATTCACCCCTCCACTTT; CDR3: CASSPRTGSGNSPLHF
length: 13; D: NA; V: TRBV11-2; J: TRBJ2-5; size: once; DNA: TGTGCCAGCAGCCCAGGGTCCCCAGGGACCCAGTACTTC; CDR3: CASSPGSPGTQYF
length: 15; D: TRBD2; V: TRBV2; J: TRBJ2-1; size: NA; DNA: TGTGCCAGCAGACTCAGCGGGGGGGCCTACAATGAGCAGTTCTTC; CDR3: CASRLSGGAYNEQFF
length: 15; D: NA; V: TRBV4-1; J: TRBJ1-5; size: NA; DNA: TGCGCCAGCAGCCAGGAGATGATGGGCAATCAGCCCCAGCATTTT; CDR3: CASSQEMMGNQPQHF
length: 15; D: TRBD2; V: TRBV10-1; J: TRBJ2-2; size: NA; DNA: TGCGCCAGCACTCCGGGACTAGCCTCCACCGGGGAGCTGTTTTTT; CDR3: CASTPGLASTGELFF